This entry concerns a single T cell receptor beta chain. No antigen is known for it. The germline gives CDR1 MNHEY, CDR2 SVGEGT. The CDR3 length is 13 residues. V was cut by 1 base and J by 6 bases, with 8 bases left in between. This sample was taken from a study of T cell responses to AZD1222 COVID-19 vaccine. Broader study findings: Nearly half of the spike-specific TCRs reportedly recognize variant regions that carry no mutations.

Clones were sequenced by immunoSEQ multiplex PCR, and TCRdb holds only the in-frame ones, with some missing. Here the sample spans 77,000 or so clones, approximately 90% being singletons. The sample in question was peripheral blood, obtained on day 0 of AZD1222 vaccination. This chain uses TRBV6-2 or TRBV6-3 with TRBJ2-3; D is undetermined. The sequence derives from an adult in good health. As DNA, the CDR3 is TGTGCCAGCAGTTACTTCCAACTGGATACGCAGTATTTT. Its translation is CASSYFQLDTQYF.